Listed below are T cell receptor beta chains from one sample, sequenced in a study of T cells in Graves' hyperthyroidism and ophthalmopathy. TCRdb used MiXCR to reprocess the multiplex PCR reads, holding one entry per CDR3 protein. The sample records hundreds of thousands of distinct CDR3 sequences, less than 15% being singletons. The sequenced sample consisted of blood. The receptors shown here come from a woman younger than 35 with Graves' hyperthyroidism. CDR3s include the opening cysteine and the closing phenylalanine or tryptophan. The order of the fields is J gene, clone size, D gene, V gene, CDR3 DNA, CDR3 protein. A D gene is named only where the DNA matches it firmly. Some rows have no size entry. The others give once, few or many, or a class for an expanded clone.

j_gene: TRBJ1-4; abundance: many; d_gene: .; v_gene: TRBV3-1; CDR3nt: TGTGCCAGCAGCCCTTGGGCAAATGAAAAACTGTTTTTT; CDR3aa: CASSPWANEKLFF
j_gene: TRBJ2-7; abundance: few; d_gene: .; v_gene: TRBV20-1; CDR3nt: TGCAGTGCCATCGCAACCTACGAGCAGTACTTC; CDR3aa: CSAIATYEQYF
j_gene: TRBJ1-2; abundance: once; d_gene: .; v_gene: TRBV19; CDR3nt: TGTGCCAGTAGGCCTGTCACAGGGTCCCATGGCTACACCTTC; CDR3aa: CASRPVTGSHGYTF
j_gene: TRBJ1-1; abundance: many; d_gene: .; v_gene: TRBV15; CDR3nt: TGTGCCACCAGCAGAGACAAGGTCCTCACTGAAGCTTTCTTT; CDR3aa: CATSRDKVLTEAFF
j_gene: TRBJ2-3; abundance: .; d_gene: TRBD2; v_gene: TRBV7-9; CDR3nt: TGTGCCAGCAGCTTATGGGGTAGCGGGGTCACAGATACGCAGTATTTT; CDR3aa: CASSLWGSGVTDTQYF
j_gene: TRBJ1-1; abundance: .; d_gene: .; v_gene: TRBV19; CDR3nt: TGTGTCAGTAGTATAGGGGAGGGCACTGAAGCTTTCTTT; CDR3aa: CVSSIGEGTEAFF
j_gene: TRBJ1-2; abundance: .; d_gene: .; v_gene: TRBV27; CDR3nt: TGTGCCAGCACCTCCTACGGGAACTATGGCTACACCTTC; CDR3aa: CASTSYGNYGYTF
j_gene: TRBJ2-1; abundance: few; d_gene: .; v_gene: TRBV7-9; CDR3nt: TGTGCCAGCAGCCGACCGCCGAGCTCCTACAATGAGCAGTTCTTC; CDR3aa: CASSRPPSSYNEQFF
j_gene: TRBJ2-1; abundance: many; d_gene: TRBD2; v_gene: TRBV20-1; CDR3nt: TGCAGTGCTCTGGGACTAGCGGGAGATGAGCAGTTCTTC; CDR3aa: CSALGLAGDEQFF
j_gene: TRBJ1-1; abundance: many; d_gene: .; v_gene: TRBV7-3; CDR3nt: TGTGCCAGCAGCCCCCACAAAAAAGAGGCAGCTCGGGGTCACACTGAAGCTTTCTTT; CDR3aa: CASSPHKKEAARGHTEAFF
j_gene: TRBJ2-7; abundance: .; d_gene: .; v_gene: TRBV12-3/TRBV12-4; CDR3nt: TGTGCCAGCAGTTTAGTCGGCAGGGAGTTCTACGAGCAGTACTTC; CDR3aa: CASSLVGREFYEQYF
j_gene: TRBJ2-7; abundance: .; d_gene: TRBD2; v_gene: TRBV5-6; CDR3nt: TGTGCCAGCAGCCTCAAACCTAGCGGATCCTACGAGCAGTACTTC; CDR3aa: CASSLKPSGSYEQYF
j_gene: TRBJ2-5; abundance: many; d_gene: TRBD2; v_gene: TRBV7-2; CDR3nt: TGTGCCAGCAGCTTATTCGGGGGGGAGACCCAGTACTTC; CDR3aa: CASSLFGGETQYF
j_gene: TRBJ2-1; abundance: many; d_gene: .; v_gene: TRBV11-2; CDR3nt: TGTGCCAGCAGCTTAGGGCGTCTCAATGAGCAGTTCTTC; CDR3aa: CASSLGRLNEQFF
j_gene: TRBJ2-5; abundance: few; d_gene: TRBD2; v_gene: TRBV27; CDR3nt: TGTGCCAGCAGTAGACTAGCGGGGGGTGGGGAGACCCAGTACTTC; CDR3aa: CASSRLAGGGETQYF
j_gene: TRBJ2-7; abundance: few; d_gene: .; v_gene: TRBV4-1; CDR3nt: TGCGCCAGCAGCCATTCAAATTACGAGCAGTACTTC; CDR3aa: CASSHSNYEQYF
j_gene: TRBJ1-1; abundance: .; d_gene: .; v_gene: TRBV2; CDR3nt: TGTACCAGCAGTGAAGGACTGCAAGTGCCGAACACTGAAGCTTCCTTT; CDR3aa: CTSSEGLQVPNTEASF
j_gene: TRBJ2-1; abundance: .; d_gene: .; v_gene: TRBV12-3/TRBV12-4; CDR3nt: TGTGCCAGCAGTTTCCCCCCATGGACGAGAGGCAATGAGCAGCTCTTC; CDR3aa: CASSFPPWTRGNEQLF
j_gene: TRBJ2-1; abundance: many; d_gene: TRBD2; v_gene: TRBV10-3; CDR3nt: TGTGCCATCAGTTCAATCAGCGGGAGGGTGAATAATGAGCAGTTCTTC; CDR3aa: CAISSISGRVNNEQFF
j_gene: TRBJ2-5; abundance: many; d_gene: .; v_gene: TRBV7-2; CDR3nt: TGTGCCAGCAGCTTAGCCGGGTTGGGAGAGACCCAGTACTTC; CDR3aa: CASSLAGLGETQYF
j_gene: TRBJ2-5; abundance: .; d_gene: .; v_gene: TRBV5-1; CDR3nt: TGCGCCAGCAGCTTGCTGCTACAAGAGACCCAGTACTTC; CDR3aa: CASSLLLQETQYF
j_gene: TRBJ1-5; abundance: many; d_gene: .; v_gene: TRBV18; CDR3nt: TGTGCCAGCTCACCTTCCGGCGACGTAGATCAGCCCCAGCATTTT; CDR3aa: CASSPSGDVDQPQHF
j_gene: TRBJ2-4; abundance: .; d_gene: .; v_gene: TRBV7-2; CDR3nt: TGTGCCAGCAGCTTAACGGGACACACAGCCAAAAACATTCAGTGCTTC; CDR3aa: CASSLTGHTAKNIQCF
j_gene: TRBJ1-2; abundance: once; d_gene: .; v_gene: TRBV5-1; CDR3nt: TGCGCCAGCAGCTTCAACGCGATGACTGATGGCTACACCTTC; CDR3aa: CASSFNAMTDGYTF
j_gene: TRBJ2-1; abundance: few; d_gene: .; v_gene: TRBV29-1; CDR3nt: TGCAGCGGCAGTCGGGGGAGCAATGAGCAGTTCTTC; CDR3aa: CSGSRGSNEQFF
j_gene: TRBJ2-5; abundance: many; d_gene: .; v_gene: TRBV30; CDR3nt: TGTGCCTGGATCGGGCCGGGGAGGGAGACCCAGTACTTC; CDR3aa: CAWIGPGRETQYF